The 6 T cell receptor beta chains presented below share a single source sample, sequenced in a study of cytomegalovirus exposure and HLA in healthy donors (TCRdb year 2017). Library construction relied on the immunoSEQ multiplex PCR assay. Imported from immuneACCESS, the table was reduced by TCRdb to in-frame sequences with V and J called. These copies leave out some clones; in studies compared against another copy, an unresolved V gene accounts for under half, and the cause of the remainder is not known. Within this sample are 120,000 or so clones, with roughly 89% of them counted one time only. The ten biggest clones cover 1.1% of the sample. What was sequenced was PBMCs. All receptors come from a woman aged 18-29 years in good health and CMV-seronegative.

A single count supports this clone. V is TRBV2 and J is TRBJ1-2; tentative D call: TRBD1 (6 bases). The ends were cut back, 4 bases at V and 4 bases at J, with 28 bases in the middle. The length of the CDR3 is 19 residues. The germline gives CDR1 SNHLY, CDR2 FYNNEI. This CDR3 reads CASSGEPRTDRPTSYGYTF. DNA for the CDR3: TGTGCCAGCAGTGGAGAACCACGGACCGACAGGCCAACGTCCTATGGCTACACCTTC. Looking up the rest from reference TRBV2 and TRBJ1-2 gives the full variable domain: EPEVTQTPSHQVTQMGQEVILRCVPISNHLYFYWYRQILGQKVEFLVSFYNNEISEKSEIFDDQFSVERPDGSNFTLKIRSTKLEDSAMYFCASSGEPRTDRPTSYGYTFGSGTRLTVV.

The chain links TRBV2 to TRBJ1-4, with 8 nucleotides matching TRBD1. The germline V gene has CDR1 SNHLY and CDR2 FYNNEI. V lost 6 bases to trimming and J lost 7 bases; unmatched junction nucleotides: 7. The CDR3 contains 14 residues. CDR3 protein: CASRRGQGSEKLFF. The DNA for the CDR3 is TGTGCCAGCAGGAGAGGACAGGGAAGTGAAAAACTGTTTTTT.

This chain joins TRBV18 and TRBJ2-7, with 13 bases matching TRBD2. CDR1 KGHSH and CDR2 LQKENI come from the germline V gene. The CDR3 has 15 amino acids. V trimming: 2 bases; J trimming: 3 bases; junction bases outside the gene matches: 1. The CDR3 spells CASSPGTSGVYEQYF. CDR3 nucleotide sequence: TGTGCCAGCTCACCAGGGACTAGCGGGGTCTACGAGCAGTACTTC.

This rearrangement joins TRBV19 to TRBJ1-2; TRBD1 agrees at 8 bases. CDR1 is LNHDA, CDR2 SQIVND, per germline (reference sequence). V gave up 7 bases and J gave up 6 bases; unmatched junction bases: 7. The CDR3 spans 13 residues. Here the CDR3 reads CASTDREVNGYTF. The CDR3 bases are TGTGCCAGTACGGACAGGGAAGTCAATGGCTACACCTTC.

The chain joins TRBV4-2 to TRBJ2-7, with 10 bases aligning to TRBD2. The CDR3 is 15 residues long. J lost 5 bases, V lost 0 bases, and 4 bases had no gene match. Germline V gene data show CDR1 as LGHNA and CDR2 as YNFKEQ. The CDR3: CASSQEASGSNEQYF. The CDR3 DNA reads as TGTGCCAGCAGCCAAGAAGCTAGCGGGAGTAACGAGCAGTACTTC.

The chain links TRBV28 to TRBJ2-1; no clear D. V was pared by 2 bases and J by 7 bases, with 6 bases between. The V gene's germline CDR1 is MDHEN and CDR2 SYDVKM. The CDR3 contains 12 residues. As DNA, the CDR3 is TGTGCCAGCAGTTTACCCTCGAATGAGCAGTTCTTC. This gives the protein CASSLPSNEQFF. Looking up the rest from reference TRBV28 and TRBJ2-1 gives the full variable domain: DVKVTQSSRYLVKRTGEKVFLECVQDMDHENMFWYRQDPGLGLRLIYFSYDVKMKEKGDIPEGYSVSREKKERFSLILESASTNQTSMYLCASSLPSNEQFFGPGTRLTVL.